These 8 T cell receptor beta chains originate from one sample sequenced in a study of cytomegalovirus exposure and HLA in healthy donors. The PCR contained 60 Vbeta and 13 Jbeta primers. Assay used: immunoSEQ multiplex PCR; TCRdb lists only in-frame clones, some missing. The sample records under 200,000 clones, around 68% being singletons. Sequencing was done on a sample of PBMCs. The source is a woman aged 35 to 49 in good health and CMV-seropositive.

The chain is built from TRBV2 and TRBJ1-3; D is possibly TRBD1 (5 bases). Per the germline V gene, CDR1 is SNHLY and CDR2 is FYNNEI. There are 16 residues in the CDR3. V was clipped by 2 bases and J by 7 bases, with 18 bases between them. CDR3 sequence (DNA): TGTGCCAGCAGTGAACGGGGGGGGGAAATTGGGAACACCATATATTTT. This codes for CASSERGGEIGNTIYF.

The CDR3 region has the DNA TGTGCCAGCAGCCCGTTGGACAGTGAATATGGCTACACCTTC. Protein product: CASSPLDSEYGYTF. This chain links TRBV5-4 with TRBJ1-2; tentatively, D is TRBD1 (6 bases). Between the trimmed V and J ends, which lost 4 bases and 5 bases, there was a span of 15 bases. CDR3 length: 14 residues. Per germline, CDR1 SGHNT and CDR2 YYREEE (reference sequence).

The chain recombines TRBV5-1 with TRBJ2-7; a possible D gene is TRBD1 (6 bases). Germline CDR1 SGHRS, CDR2 YFSETQ. This CDR3 spans 11 amino acids. The V and J ends lost 4 bases and 7 bases respectively, with 9 bases between them. In nucleotides, the CDR3 is TGCGCCAGCAGCGGAACAGGGGAGCAGTACTTC. Protein: CASSGTGEQYF.

The chain couples TRBV4-1 to TRBJ1-2; possible D gene TRBD1, 6 bases. The CDR3 is 16 amino acids. Germline V gene sequence: CDR1 MGHRA, CDR2 YSYEKL. The germline V and J ends were trimmed by 4 bases and 8 bases, with 23 bases remaining between them. DNA for the CDR3: TGCGCCAGCAGCCGAGGTCCGGGACAAAACCTTTGGGGCTACACCTTC. This codes for CASSRGPGQNLWGYTF.

This chain connects TRBV23-1 to TRBJ1-2; 10 nucleotides line up with TRBD1. TRBV23-1 is an open reading frame whose function is uncertain. The CDR3 consists of 16 residues. After removal of 1 base from V and 4 bases from J, the junction contained 6 bases not matched to a gene. The CDR3 sequence: CASSQFRTGGGYGYTF. The CDR3 nucleotides read TGCGCCAGCAGTCAATTCAGGACAGGGGGAGGCTATGGCTACACCTTC.

This clone has a handful of counts. V gene TRBV4-2 combines with J gene TRBJ2-7; 7 nucleotides line up with TRBD2. Germline V gives CDR1 LGHNA, CDR2 YNFKEQ. The CDR3 loop spans 15 amino acids. J lost 6 bases, V lost 0 bases, and 8 bases had no gene match. DNA for the CDR3: TGTGCCAGCAGCCAAGAGGGGACTACCCTATTCGAGCAGTACTTC. Protein sequence: CASSQEGTTLFEQYF.

The chain combines TRBV18 with TRBJ2-1; 10 nucleotides match TRBD2. Germline V gene lookup returns CDR1 KGHSH and CDR2 LQKENI. The CDR3 consists of 16 residues. The V gene end was trimmed by 3 bases and the J gene end by 6 bases; junction bases not matched to a gene: 8. The CDR3 reads CASSPNSGRSGNEQFF. The CDR3, as DNA: TGTGCCAGCTCACCTAATAGCGGGAGGTCCGGCAATGAGCAGTTCTTC.

Points on this clone: Other nucleotide sequences from this sample produce the same CDR3. The gene calls are TRBV18 and TRBJ1-1, with D unresolved. The CDR3 consists of 15 residues. Trimming pared 4 bases from V and 2 bases from J, leaving 14 bases between. Per germline, CDR1 KGHSH and CDR2 LQKENI. CDR3 residues: CASSLRPDPNTEAFF. The CDR3 coding sequence is TGTGCCAGCTCACTGAGGCCAGACCCTAACACTGAAGCTTTCTTT.